The clone carrying this T cell receptor (beta chain) was counted only a few times. Antigen: not known. This entry is derived from a study of T cells after yellow fever vaccination. Looking at the study overall: Preparing low-cell-number fractions relied on SMART-Seq v4 Ultra Low Input.

A universal primer site and UMIs were added as TCR cDNA was made by 5'RACE template switching. TCRdb redid the calling of the 5' RACE reads with MiXCR, one entry per CDR3 protein. The table has 310,000 or so distinct CDR3 sequences, around 7.3% seen once. Study observations and caveats: Abundant clonotypes from the bulk population could have been carried over as contaminants into FACS-sorted repertoires. Just a small share of clonotypes turned up in the CD4 compartment as well as the CD8 compartment.

This clonotype originated in a man aged 18 to 30 who received the YFV17D yellow fever vaccine. The specimen was PBMCs, collected about 41 days after the first yellow fever vaccination.

CDR3: CASSPQLDEQFF. The CDR3 nucleotides are TGTGCCAGCTCACCACAGCTAGATGAGCAGTTCTTC. The rearrangement links TRBV18 to TRBJ2-1; D unresolved. Germline CDR1 reads KGHSH; CDR2 reads LQKENI. V was trimmed by 1 base and J by 8 bases, leaving 6 bases between them. The CDR3 has 12 residues.